This passage covers 17 T cell receptor beta chains from one sample sequenced in a study of T-cell memory formation after mild COVID-19. A single record per CDR3 protein comes from TCRdb applying MiXCR to the 5' RACE reads. The table shows 400,000 or so distinct CDR3 sequences, with around 20% occurring only once. The sample was PBMCs or a T cell subset sorted from them (not recorded which). The receptor source for this set is an adult woman who had mild COVID-19 (a few samples of this study predate the infection). Cell type and time point are not known.

This sequence joins TRBV29-1 and TRBJ2-2, with 13 bases that match TRBD2. The CDR3 consists of 17 residues. Germline V lookup: CDR1 SQVTM, CDR2 ANQGSEA. After removal of 7 bases from V and 0 bases from J, the junction contained 8 bases not matched to a gene. CDR3 sequence (DNA): TGCAGCGCAGTGACTAGCGGGAGGTACGCGAACACCGGGGAGCTGTTTTTT. Protein product: CSAVTSGRYANTGELFF.

As for this clonotype: The junction departs from the called germline gene at one end, perhaps through a read error. This chain joins TRBV11-1 and TRBJ1-1; no reliable D call. The germline CDR1 and CDR2 sequences are SGHAT and FQDESV (reference sequence). The length of the CDR3 is 12 residues. CDR3 in DNA: TGTGCCAGCCGCTTCGGGAACACTGAAGCTTTCTTT. Encoded protein: CASRFGNTEAFF.

The table lists this clonotype with a few counts. V gene TRBV6-5 combines with J gene TRBJ2-1, with TRBD2 as a possible D gene (6 bases). Germline CDR1 and CDR2: MNHEY and SVGAGI. This CDR3 has 17 residues. Trimming left V 0 bases short and J 5 bases short, with 17 bases between. The CDR3 nucleotides are TGTGCCAGCAGTTACTCCCTCTCGCCAGCGGGCAACAATGAGCAGTTCTTC. It specifies CASSYSLSPAGNNEQFF.

The chain links TRBV5-5 to TRBJ2-7; D perhaps matches TRBD1 (6 bases). From germline, CDR1 is SGHKS and CDR2 YYEKEE (reference sequence). The CDR3 is 17 residues long. The V gene lost 0 bases and the J gene lost 2 bases, with 18 bases spanning the gap. Here the CDR3 reads CASSLVKLRQGTYEQYF. Here the CDR3 DNA reads TGTGCCAGCAGCTTGGTTAAGTTGCGGCAGGGGACCTACGAGCAGTACTTC.

The table lists this clonotype with a few counts. J is TRBJ2-7 and V is TRBV18; 8 bases map to TRBD1. After removal of 0 bases from V and 4 bases from J, the junction contained 5 bases not matched to a gene. CDR3 length: 15 residues. CDR1 and CDR2 from the germline V gene are KGHSH and LQKENI. CDR3 nucleotide sequence: TGTGCCAGCTCACCACCGCCAGGACAGGGTTACGAGCAGTACTTC. It yields the protein CASSPPPGQGYEQYF. Complete variable domain (other parts from reference TRBV18 and TRBJ2-7): NAGVMQNPRHLVRRRGQEARLRCSPMKGHSHVYWYRQLPEEGLKFMVYLQKENIIDESGMPKERFSAEFPKEGPSILRIQQVVRGDSAAYFCASSPPPGQGYEQYFGPGTRLTVT.

A few counts support this clonotype. V and J are TRBV7-9 and TRBJ1-2; D is undetermined. The germline V gene encodes CDR1 SEHNR and CDR2 FQNEAQ (reference sequence). Trimming removed 5 bases from V and 4 bases from J, with 14 bases in between. The CDR3 is 14 residues long. CDR3 amino acids: CASSPSAGVYGYTF. The CDR3 bases are TGTGCCAGCAGCCCGAGTGCTGGAGTCTATGGCTACACCTTC.

V is TRBV4-3 and J is TRBJ2-7; possibly TRBD2 for D (6 bases). The V gene lost 1 base and the J gene lost 4 bases, with 17 bases spanning the gap. The CDR3 runs 16 residues. CDR1 is LGHNA and CDR2 is YSLEER in the germline V gene. The CDR3 sequence: CASSQGPDAGSYEQYF. CDR3 sequence (DNA): TGCGCCAGCAGCCAAGGGCCGGACGCGGGAAGTTACGAGCAGTACTTC.

This clonotype showed up just a few times. V and J are TRBV11-2 and TRBJ1-6; a weak D match, TRBD1 (6 bases). The CDR3 runs to 15 residues. Germline-derived CDR1 and CDR2 are SGHAT and FQNNGV. V lost 3 bases and J 6 bases, leaving 12 bases between the germline ends. The CDR3 bases are TGTGCCAGCAGCTTCGCCCCGGACAGTAATTCACCCCTCCACTTT. Translating gives CASSFAPDSNSPLHF.

This clonotype was recorded a few times. This sequence joins TRBV28 and TRBJ1-2, with 7 bases matching TRBD1. The germline V gene has CDR1 MDHEN and CDR2 SYDVKM. With 6 bases clipped from V and 0 bases from J, the junction kept 10 bases outside the gene matches. The CDR3 is 16 residues long. The CDR3 region is CASSPGQAASNYGYTF. For the CDR3, the DNA is TGTGCCAGCAGCCCTGGACAGGCGGCATCTAACTATGGCTACACCTTC.

This chain joins TRBV7-8 and TRBJ2-1; 7 nucleotides line up with TRBD1. The CDR3 is 16 residues long. The germline CDR1 and CDR2 sequences are SGHVS and FQNEAQ. V lost 3 bases to trimming and J lost 6 bases; unmatched junction nucleotides: 11. Written as DNA, the CDR3 is TGTGCCAGCAGCTTCAACAGGGGCTCAACGGCCAATGAGCAGTTCTTC. Residues: CASSFNRGSTANEQFF. The full variable domain, rest sourced from reference TRBV7-8 and TRBJ2-1, is GAGVSQSPRYKVAKRGQDVALRCDPISGHVSLFWYQQALGQGPEFLTYFQNEAQLDKSGLPSDRFFAERPEGSVSTLKIQRTQQEDSAVYLCASSFNRGSTANEQFFGPGTRLTVL.

This clonotype was seen a handful of times. The chain links TRBV4-3 to TRBJ1-1; no clear D gene. V was clipped by 2 bases and J by 0 bases, with 22 bases between them. Germline CDR1 reads LGHNA; CDR2 reads YSLEER. This CDR3 has 19 amino acids. The CDR3 sequence is CASSQSIGEVVVVNTEAFF. DNA of the CDR3: TGCGCCAGCAGCCAAAGTATTGGGGAAGTTGTTGTAGTGAACACTGAAGCTTTCTTT.

This clonotype came up a few times. The chain links TRBV6-1 to TRBJ1-1, with TRBD1 matching 10 bases. The germline V gene has CDR1 MNHNS and CDR2 SASEGT. J gave up 1 base and V 2 bases, and 4 bases lay outside the gene matches. There are 16 residues in the CDR3. The CDR3: CASSERDRGGNTEAFF. Written as DNA, the CDR3 is TGTGCCAGCAGTGAAAGGGACAGGGGCGGGAACACTGAAGCTTTCTTT.

This clonotype has just a few counts. The chain is built from TRBV5-4 and TRBJ1-2; D uncertain. The germline CDR1 and CDR2 sequences are SGHNT and YYREEE (reference sequence). The CDR3 has 14 amino acids. The ends were cut back, 0 bases at V and 1 base at J, with 7 bases in the middle. The CDR3 sequence: CASSLERVNYGYTF. CDR3 DNA sequence: TGTGCCAGCAGCTTGGAAAGGGTTAACTATGGCTACACCTTC.

This clonotype has a handful of counts. V and J are TRBV29-1 and TRBJ2-7; TRBD2 agrees at 7 bases. J lost 0 bases, V lost 0 bases, and 11 bases had no gene match. This CDR3 has 17 amino acids. In germline, CDR1 is SQVTM, CDR2 ANQGSEA. The CDR3 is CSVEESRRASGSYEQYF. CDR3 nucleotides: TGCAGCGTTGAAGAAAGCCGCCGGGCTAGCGGCTCCTACGAGCAGTACTTC.

The chain recombines TRBV10-3 with TRBJ1-5; 7 bases are a match to TRBD1. The CDR3 has 16 residues. Germline V gene lookup returns CDR1 ENHRY and CDR2 SYGVKD. Germline trimming cut 2 bases from V and 4 bases from J; bases unmatched to any gene: 8. CDR3 in DNA: TGTGCCATCAGTGAGAGAGGGGGCGAGGGAAATCAGCCCCAGCATTTT. This translates into CAISERGGEGNQPQHF.

This clonotype has just a few counts. V gene TRBV12-3 or TRBV12-4 combines with J gene TRBJ2-4; perhaps D is TRBD1 or TRBD2 (5 bases each). The CDR3 totals 15 residues. The V end lost 5 bases, the J end lost 0 bases, and 11 bases lay between the germline ends. The CDR3 sequence is CASSVSGTAKNIQYF. The CDR3 DNA reads as TGTGCCAGCAGTGTCTCCGGGACAGCCAAAAACATTCAGTACTTC.

The chain carries TRBV20-1 and TRBJ1-5; D is unclear. This CDR3 spans 11 amino acids. The germline V and J ends were trimmed by 5 bases and 2 bases, with 4 bases remaining between them. Germline V CDR1 and CDR2: DFQATT, SNEGSKA (reference sequence). The DNA for the CDR3 is TGCAGTGCTTACGGCAATCAGCCCCAGCATTTT. Translation gives CSAYGNQPQHF.